This entry lists 7 T cell receptor beta chains sequenced from one sample in a study of T cells expressing NK-cell markers. TCRdb re-called the 5' RACE reads and shows each CDR3 protein once, DNA omitted. The sample includes 150,000 to 180,000 distinct CDR3 sequences. Sequences were obtained from blood T cells: a sorted CD56 or NKG2C T cell subset, CD4+ or CD8+ T cells, or bulk PBMC T cells (not recorded which). The source is a woman between 50 and 59 years old in good health.

The chain recombines TRBV6-1 with TRBJ2-7; checking the TCRdb D call of TRBD1 is not possible without DNA. The CDR3 totals 14 residues. CDR1 is MNHNS and CDR2 is SASEGT in the germline V gene. CDR3: CASSEGGAPYEQYF.

This chain joins TRBV7-9 and TRBJ2-5; TCRdb's D gene call, TRBD1, goes unchecked for lack of DNA. From germline, CDR1 is SEHNR and CDR2 FQNEAQ (reference sequence). This CDR3 region has 14 residues. The CDR3 is CASSLVFRVETQYF. Based on the CDR3 plus reference TRBV7-9 and TRBJ2-5, the full variable domain is DTGVSQNPRHKITKRGQNVTFRCDPISEHNRLYWYRQTLGQGPEFLTYFQNEAQLEKSRLLSDRFSAERPKGSFSTLEIQRTEQGDSAMYLCASSLVFRVETQYFGPGTRLLVL.

V gene TRBV6-6 combines with J gene TRBJ1-5. The germline V gene has CDR1 MNHNY and CDR2 SVGAGI (reference sequence). CDR3 length: 13 residues. The CDR3 loop is CASSGSGGQPQHF.

CDR3 sequence: CASSLASEQFF. The chain employs TRBV7-9 and TRBJ2-1. The CDR3 is 11 amino acids. The germline gives CDR1 SEHNR, CDR2 FQNEAQ (reference sequence).

V is TRBV6-5 and J is TRBJ1-1; checking the TCRdb D call of TRBD1 is not possible without DNA. CDR1 MNHEY and CDR2 SVGAGI come from the germline V gene. This CDR3 is built from 14 residues. CDR3 loop: CASSPDRIHAEAFF.

The gene calls are TRBV27 and TRBJ2-1. Per germline, CDR1 MNHEY and CDR2 SMNVEV (reference sequence). The CDR3 covers 16 residues. CDR3 region: CASSLSLPPESNEQFF.

This CDR3 reads CASSLGGKGTNEQYF. The chain combines TRBV5-1 with TRBJ2-7; as DNA is missing, the TRBD1 call by TCRdb cannot be tested. The CDR3 covers 15 residues. From germline, CDR1 is SGHRS and CDR2 YFSETQ.